This TCR beta chain comes out of a study of blood T cell repertoires in COVID-19. This CDR3 comprises 14 residues. Looked up from germline, CDR1 is MDHEN and CDR2 is SYDVKM. Deletions cut 7 bases from V and 4 bases from J, with 14 bases between. Clones were read by immunoSEQ multiplex PCR, and TCRdb kept only the in-frame ones, dropping some. The data contain 250,000 to 400,000 clones, around 85% of them singletons. This sequence was found in a young woman who had been exposed to COVID-19. The chain has TRBV28 and TRBJ2-1; TRBD1 might be the D (6 bases). The sequenced sample consisted of PBMCs or T cells enriched from blood (not recorded which). The CDR3 spells CASIPGTIYNEQFF. CDR3 bases: TGTGCCAGCATCCCCGGGACAATTTACAATGAGCAGTTCTTC.